This T cell receptor (beta chain) was recorded in a study of blood T cell repertoires in COVID-19. Study-level information: Acute and convalescent COVID-19 samples came from the United States, Italy and Spain. Sources were T cells, B-cell-depleted T cells, or PBMCs; the material itself was cDNA or gDNA.

Profiling relied on immunoSEQ multiplex PCR, and the TCRdb table lists in-frame clones only, not all of them. The sample records a few hundred thousand clones, about 89% being singletons. Symptom resolution, clearance, or two negative PCRs marked the recovered donors of Cohort 3. There are 15 residues in the CDR3. CDR1 is SGDLS and CDR2 is YYNGEE in the germline V gene. The trim removed 0 bases at V and 3 bases at J, leaving 4 bases unmatched. This receptor was identified in a man aged 30 to 39 who had recovered from COVID-19. The sequencing sample was made of PBMCs or T cells enriched from blood (not recorded which). The chain is built from TRBV9 and TRBJ2-7, with TRBD1 identical over 9 bases. In DNA form, the CDR3 reads TGTGCCAGCAGCGTAGCTCCGGGACAGGGCTACGAGCAGTACTTC. Its translation: CASSVAPGQGYEQYF.